The clone carrying this T cell receptor beta chain was observed a handful of times. The antigen is undetermined. The CDR3 consists of 12 residues. Trimming stripped 7 bases from V and 8 bases from J, with 14 bases between. This sample was taken from a study of CD8 T cells in ankylosing spondylitis. TCRdb called the 5' RACE reads again in MiXCR, with one record for every CDR3 protein. The sample carries about 140,000 distinct CDR3 sequences, 30% to 35% recorded once. General study results and limits: A motif of under 10 highly homologous TCR beta variants was seen as apparently characteristic of ankylosing spondylitis blood.

The specimen was synovial fluid, either unsorted or a sorted T cell fraction (not recorded which). The source of this sequence is a male donor with ankylosing spondylitis. V is TRBV12-3 or TRBV12-4 and J is TRBJ1-2, with D possibly TRBD1 on 6 matching bases. The CDR3 DNA sequence: TGTGCCAGCACCCACCGGGGGCAGGGCTACACCTTC. Translation gives CASTHRGQGYTF.